This is a list of T cell receptor beta chains from one sample in a study of cytomegalovirus exposure and HLA in healthy donors. Generated by immunoSEQ multiplex PCR, the TCRdb table keeps only in-frame clones and is missing some. The profile shows tens of thousands of clones, roughly 94% of them singletons. The specimen sequenced was PBMCs. Receptor source: a woman between 18 and 29 years old in good health and CMV-seronegative. Both conserved end residues are part of each CDR3. The D gene is left open where the match is weak. Size values are once, few and many counts, or a class for expanded clones, and some rows have none.

CDR3	DNA	J	D	V	size
CASSLVGPMNTEAFF	TGTGCCAGCAGCTTAGTGGGGCCCATGAACACTGAAGCTTTCTTT	TRBJ1-1	-	TRBV11-1	-
CASSLGGSGNQPQHF	TGTGCCAGCAGCTTAGGAGGCTCGGGCAATCAGCCCCAGCATTTT	TRBJ1-5	-	TRBV7-9	-
CASSFVGSLPYEQYF	TGTGCCAGCAGCTTCGTCGGGAGTCTACCCTACGAGCAGTACTTC	TRBJ2-7	-	TRBV27	-
CASSVALGQGNYGYTF	TGTGCCAGCAGCGTAGCACTCGGACAGGGTAACTATGGCTACACCTTC	TRBJ1-2	TRBD1	TRBV9	-
CASSPGGNTEAFF	TGTGCCAGCAGCCCCGGTGGGAACACTGAAGCTTTCTTT	TRBJ1-1	-	TRBV28	-
CASSGGTGSSPLHF	TGTGCCAGCAGCGGGGGGACAGGGAGCTCACCCCTCCACTTT	TRBJ1-6	TRBD1	TRBV11-2	-
CASSQDHLIAGDEQYF	TGCGCCAGCAGCCAAGATCACCTGATAGCGGGGGACGAGCAGTACTTC	TRBJ2-7	TRBD2	TRBV4-3	-
CAWSFGGSEAFF	TGTGCCTGGAGTTTCGGAGGGTCTGAAGCTTTCTTT	TRBJ1-1	-	TRBV30	-
CASRFGQGAYQPQHF	TGTGCCAGCAGATTTGGACAGGGGGCCTATCAGCCCCAGCATTTT	TRBJ1-5	TRBD1	TRBV27	-
CAISEPWENSPLHF	TGTGCCATCAGTGAGCCTTGGGAGAATTCACCCCTCCACTTT	TRBJ1-6	-	TRBV10-3	-
CASSQAEYQPQHF	TGCGCCAGCAGCCAAGCGGAGTATCAGCCCCAGCATTTT	TRBJ1-5	-	TRBV4-1	-
CASRPRGVQPQHF	TGTGCCAGCAGACCTCGCGGGGTGCAGCCCCAGCATTTT	TRBJ1-5	-	TRBV6-5	-
CASSYSWQMHTGELFF	TGTGCCAGCAGTTACTCCTGGCAGATGCACACCGGGGAGCTGTTTTTT	TRBJ2-2	-	TRBV6-6	-
CASSKGQGQGEQFF	TGCGCCAGCAGCAAGGGACAGGGGCAAGGTGAGCAGTTCTTC	TRBJ2-1	TRBD1	TRBV5-1	-
CASSRDSRTYEQYF	TGTGCCAGCAGTCGGGACAGTAGAACCTACGAGCAGTACTTC	TRBJ2-7	TRBD1	TRBV2	-
CASSLGQGSYGYTF	TGCGCCAGCAGCTTGGGACAGGGGTCCTATGGCTACACCTTC	TRBJ1-2	TRBD1	TRBV5-1	-
CASSLGGTFNQPQHF	TGTGCCAGCAGTTTAGGCGGGACTTTCAATCAGCCCCAGCATTTT	TRBJ1-5	-	TRBV28	-
CASSWTGDNSPLHF	TGTGCCAGCAGCTGGACAGGGGATAATTCACCCCTCCACTTT	TRBJ1-6	TRBD1	TRBV7-9	-
CASKVGTFQETQYF	TGCGCCAGCAAGGTTGGGACTTTCCAAGAGACCCAGTACTTC	TRBJ2-5	-	TRBV5-1	-
CASSLDRSYEQYF	TGCGCCAGCAGCTTGGACCGTAGTTACGAGCAGTACTTC	TRBJ2-7	-	TRBV5-1	-
CASSMRTGRGDEQYF	TGCGCCAGCAGCATGAGGACAGGGAGGGGCGACGAGCAGTACTTC	TRBJ2-7	-	TRBV5-1	-
CASSFYREGAPLHF	TGTGCCAGCAGCTTTTACAGGGAAGGCGCACCCCTCCACTTT	TRBJ1-6	-	TRBV7-9	-
CASSSGRGQLAFF	TGTGCCAGCAGCTCCGGAAGGGGACAGCTAGCTTTCTTT	TRBJ1-1	TRBD1	TRBV7-3	-
CASSFGGTGGEKLFF	TGCGCCAGCAGCTTTGGCGGGACAGGGGGTGAAAAACTGTTTTTT	TRBJ1-4	TRBD1	TRBV5-1	once
CASGWVGVGTYEQYF	TGTGCCAGCGGGTGGGTAGGGGTAGGAACCTACGAGCAGTACTTC	TRBJ2-7	-	TRBV7-2	-
CASSSLILAEPSYEQYF	TGTGCCAGCAGCTCCTTAATCCTAGCGGAACCCTCCTACGAGCAGTACTTC	TRBJ2-7	TRBD2	TRBV5-8	-
CASSLFPPEANQPQHF	TGTGCCAGCAGTTTATTCCCGCCGGAGGCAAATCAGCCCCAGCATTTT	TRBJ1-5	-	TRBV28	once
CASSPGQAGHPLHF	TGTGCCAGCTCACCCGGACAGGCTGGGCATCCCCTCCACTTT	TRBJ1-6	TRBD1	TRBV18	-
CASSLTGTNQPQHF	TGTGCCAGCAGCCTGACAGGGACCAATCAGCCCCAGCATTTT	TRBJ1-5	TRBD1	TRBV7-9	-
CASRPILGDRGSSYEQYF	TGTGCCAGCAGGCCCATCCTAGGGGACAGGGGGAGCTCCTACGAGCAGTACTTC	TRBJ2-7	TRBD1	TRBV28	-
CATSGRTGRNYGYTF	TGTGCCACCAGCGGCCGGACAGGGAGGAACTATGGCTACACCTTC	TRBJ1-2	TRBD1	TRBV15	-
CASSQVRQGSSGNTIYF	TGCGCCAGCAGCCAGGTTCGACAGGGCAGCTCTGGAAACACCATATATTTT	TRBJ1-3	TRBD1	TRBV4-1	-
CASSAQADTAYGYTF	TGTGCCAGCAGCGCACAAGCCGACACCGCCTATGGCTACACCTTC	TRBJ1-2	-	TRBV9	-
CASSSYSTGSEAFF	TGTGCCAGCAGTTCCTATTCGACAGGGTCTGAAGCTTTCTTT	TRBJ1-1	TRBD1	TRBV6-7	-
CASSKYRATNEKLFF	TGTGCCAGCTCAAAGTATCGCGCAACTAATGAAAAACTGTTTTTT	TRBJ1-4	-	TRBV18	-
CAISEVRGGRSGNTIYF	TGTGCCATCAGTGAGGTGCGCGGGGGCAGGTCTGGAAACACCATATATTTT	TRBJ1-3	-	TRBV10-3	-
CASRSGSGANVLTF	TGTGCCAGCAGATCCGGCTCTGGGGCCAACGTCCTGACTTTC	TRBJ2-6	-	TRBV27	-
CASSSRLGTDTQYF	TGTGCCAGCAGCTCAAGACTGGGCACAGATACGCAGTATTTT	TRBJ2-3	-	TRBV7-2	once
CATSRPVSGPGELFF	TGTGCCACCAGCAGACCGGTTAGTGGGCCCGGGGAGCTGTTTTTT	TRBJ2-2	-	TRBV15	-
CASSQDRPSGYYEQYF	TGTGCCAGCAGCCAAGATCGGCCTAGCGGATATTACGAGCAGTACTTC	TRBJ2-7	TRBD2	TRBV14	-
CASSLAGAIGELFF	TGCGCCAGCAGCCTAGCGGGGGCTATCGGGGAGCTGTTTTTT	TRBJ2-2	TRBD2	TRBV5-1	-
CASRGDSTTGELFF	TGTGCCAGCAGGGGGGACTCGACCACCGGGGAGCTGTTTTTT	TRBJ2-2	-	TRBV9	-
CASSLGNLMNTEAFF	TGTGCCAGCAGCTTAGGTAACTTGATGAACACTGAAGCTTTCTTT	TRBJ1-1	-	TRBV7-8	-
CASSEQGSNQPQHF	TGTGCCAGCAGTGAACAGGGTAGCAATCAGCCCCAGCATTTT	TRBJ1-5	-	TRBV6-1	-
CAWSVLDRARYEQYF	TGTGCCTGGAGTGTATTGGACAGGGCTCGCTACGAGCAGTACTTC	TRBJ2-7	TRBD1	TRBV30	-
CASSRNSEAFF	TGCGCCAGCAGCCGAAACAGTGAAGCTTTCTTT	TRBJ1-1	-	TRBV4-1	-
CASSLDRGIYEQYF	TGTGCCAGCAGTTTGGACAGGGGAATCTACGAGCAGTACTTC	TRBJ2-7	TRBD1	TRBV7-2	-
CASSPGLESYNEQFF	TGTGCCAGCAGCCCAGGACTAGAGTCGTACAATGAGCAGTTCTTC	TRBJ2-1	TRBD2	TRBV5-4	once
CASSLGITVGEKLFF	TGTGCCAGCAGCTTAGGCATCACAGTTGGCGAAAAACTGTTTTTT	TRBJ1-4	-	TRBV13	-